The entry that follows covers one TCR beta chain sequence. What it recognizes is unknown. Unique molecular identifiers tagged the TCRbeta library. In TCRdb, the PCR reads were re-called with MiXCR into one record per CDR3 protein. The data show about 250,000 distinct CDR3 sequences, approximately 24% seen once. The data were taken from a study of T-cell reconstitution after alpha-beta-depleted transplantation in children. Per the germline V gene, CDR1 is SEHNR and CDR2 is FQNEAQ (reference sequence). Trimming took 0 bases from V and 6 from J, leaving 9 bases between them. The length of the CDR3 is 13 residues. Study findings and constraints: A year post-transplant, T-cell counts and diversity derived mostly from newly produced T cells.

The chain recombines TRBV7-9 with TRBJ2-7; D uncertain. The receptor was derived from a female patient between 2 and 15 years old who had a stem cell transplant for congenital amegakaryocytic thrombocytopenia, so the T cells may come from the graft donor. The input for sequencing was PBMCs, mostly from graft donor cells, taken 360 days after TCRalphabeta/CD19-depleted stem cell transplant. Here the CDR3 reads CASSLAETAEQYF. CDR3 in DNA: TGTGCCAGCAGCTTAGCAGAGACGGCCGAGCAGTACTTC.